This T cell receptor beta chain was captured in a study of T cell clones after liver transplantation. Study in general: TCRbeta sequencing after a pre-transplant mixed lymphocyte reaction identified graft-donor-reactive clones, later tracked in post-transplant blood.

The CDR3 has 15 residues. The V gene's germline CDR1 is MDHEN and CDR2 SYDVKM. V gave up 3 bases and J gave up 3 bases, with 12 bases separating them. The repertoire was sequenced with immunoSEQ multiplex PCR; TCRdb's copy has only in-frame clones and lacks some. The table shows about 51,000 clones, with 70% to 75% occurring only once. The V and J genes are TRBV28 and TRBJ1-5; perhaps TRBD1 as D (6 bases). The specimen was CD4+ T cells from blood, collected less than 70 months after liver transplant. The receptor was derived from a human patient who received a liver transplant. Part of the T cell pool may stem from the graft donor. CDR3 bases: TGTGCCAGCAGTTTGGCACAGGGCGACAATCAGCCCCAGCATTTT. Translation: CASSLAQGDNQPQHF.